This is a list of T cell receptor beta chains from one sample in a study of identical twins. TCRdb redid the calling of the 5' RACE reads with MiXCR, one entry per CDR3 protein. The data show 550,000 to 700,000 distinct CDR3 sequences, 9.6% seen once. The same data also went into a second study, on yellow fever vaccine responses in identical twins.

Sample: PBMCs. The receptors shown here come from a woman between 18 and 30 years old in good health. Both conserved end residues are part of each CDR3. The order of the fields is CDR3 protein, CDR3 DNA, D gene, V gene, clone size, J gene. The D gene is left open where the match is weak. Rows may omit the clone size; those that give it use once, few, many or a size class.

CASRGPTTSGGEKSSYNEQFF | TGTGCCAGCAGGGGACCCACGACTAGCGGGGGGGAAAAGAGCTCCTACAATGAGCAGTTCTTC | TRBD2 | TRBV27 | few | TRBJ2-1
CASLVYWGTSGRGSYNEQFF | TGTGCCAGCTTAGTTTATTGGGGGACTAGCGGGAGGGGGTCCTACAATGAGCAGTTCTTC | TRBD2 | TRBV12-3/TRBV12-4 | few | TRBJ2-1
CASSYRGPTETQYF | TGTGCCAGCAGCTACAGGGGGCCAACAGAGACCCAGTACTTC | TRBD1 | TRBV5-8 | . | TRBJ2-5
CASRETSGKYNEQFF | TGTGCCAGCAGGGAGACTAGCGGGAAATACAATGAGCAGTTCTTC | TRBD2 | TRBV12-3/TRBV12-4 | few | TRBJ2-1
CASIKEPSLPYNEQFF | TGTGCCAGCATTAAGGAGCCCTCACTACCCTACAATGAGCAGTTCTTC | . | TRBV6-2/TRBV6-3 | few | TRBJ2-1
CATSDHREREGPDTQYF | TGTGCCACCAGTGATCACCGGGAGCGGGAGGGTCCAGATACGCAGTATTTT | TRBD2 | TRBV24-1 | . | TRBJ2-3
CASSIVPAANQPQHF | TGTGCCAGTAGTATAGTGCCAGCAGCCAATCAGCCCCAGCATTTT | . | TRBV19 | . | TRBJ1-5
CASSIAGVSYEQYF | TGTGCCAGCAGCATCGCGGGAGTTTCCTACGAGCAGTACTTC | TRBD2 | TRBV4-2 | many | TRBJ2-7
CASSYSRLVKNIEQYF | TGTGCCAGCAGTTACTCCCGACTGGTCAAGAACATCGAGCAGTACTTC | . | TRBV6-2/TRBV6-3 | many | TRBJ2-7
CASSLGSGAPLHF | TGTGCCAGCAGCTTAGGAAGCGGGGCACCCCTCCACTTT | . | TRBV7-2 | . | TRBJ1-6
CASSPPGTEQFF | TGTGCCAGCAGCCCTCCCGGGACAGAGCAGTTCTTC | . | TRBV7-9 | many | TRBJ2-1
CASRKPGGYEQYF | TGTGCCAGCAGAAAACCAGGGGGCTACGAGCAGTACTTC | TRBD1 | TRBV27 | . | TRBJ2-7
CSTLDRAVYGYTF | TGCAGCACCCTGGACAGGGCTGTCTATGGCTACACCTTC | TRBD1 | TRBV29-1 | many | TRBJ1-2
CAISVTGPGTQETQYF | TGTGCCATCAGTGTAACAGGGCCCGGGACACAAGAGACCCAGTACTTC | . | TRBV10-3 | many | TRBJ2-5
CASSLSAGKIYEQYF | TGTGCCAGCAGCTTAAGTGCGGGAAAAATCTACGAGCAGTACTTC | . | TRBV11-2 | . | TRBJ2-7
CASSLSGRASGEQFF | TGTGCCAGCAGCCTGAGCGGGAGGGCCTCAGGTGAGCAGTTCTTC | TRBD2 | TRBV13 | . | TRBJ2-1
CASSQLDGTEAFF | TGTGCCAGCAGCCAGTTGGACGGCACTGAAGCTTTCTTT | . | TRBV3-1 | . | TRBJ1-1
CSARQQQGRSYNEQFF | TGCAGTGCTAGGCAACAGCAGGGTCGCTCCTACAATGAGCAGTTCTTC | . | TRBV20-1 | many | TRBJ2-1
CATSRDAGSSYNEQFF | TGTGCCACCAGCAGAGATGCGGGGAGCTCCTACAATGAGCAGTTCTTC | . | TRBV15 | . | TRBJ2-1
CASRPTSGYNKQFF | TGTGCCAGCAGGCCGACTAGCGGCTACAATAAGCAGTTCTTC | TRBD2 | TRBV7-3 | . | TRBJ2-1
CATSDRGLAGDYEQYF | TGTGCCACCAGTGACCGGGGACTAGCGGGAGACTACGAGCAGTACTTC | TRBD2 | TRBV24-1 | few | TRBJ2-7
CSVDRGGDTQYF | TGCAGCGTGGACAGGGGAGGCGATACGCAGTATTTT | TRBD1 | TRBV29-1 | many | TRBJ2-3
CASRTGGGPQFF | TGTGCCAGTCGTACAGGGGGAGGCCCGCAGTTCTTC | TRBD1 | TRBV19 | . | TRBJ2-1
CASSGEVAGPYNEQFF | TGTGCCAGCAGTGGCGAGGTAGCGGGGCCCTACAATGAGCAGTTCTTC | TRBD2 | TRBV6-1 | . | TRBJ2-1
CASSQNVEQYF | TGTGCCAGCAGCCAAAACGTCGAGCAGTACTTC | . | TRBV3-1 | many | TRBJ2-7
CASRKGLAGNYNEQFF | TGTGCCAGCAGAAAGGGACTAGCGGGGAACTACAATGAGCAGTTCTTC | TRBD2 | TRBV2 | many | TRBJ2-1
CASSLLRARVNYGYTF | TGTGCCAGCAGTTTACTTAGGGCCAGGGTTAACTATGGCTACACCTTC | . | TRBV28 | few | TRBJ1-2
CASTPGRSSTDTQYF | TGTGCCAGCACCCCGGGACGCAGTAGCACAGATACGCAGTATTTT | . | TRBV7-9 | . | TRBJ2-3
CASSFLGDSRGVEQYF | TGTGCCAGCAGCTTTTTAGGGGACTCCAGGGGAGTCGAGCAGTACTTC | . | TRBV3-1 | few | TRBJ2-7
CATSRDDRALDDEQFF | TGTGCCACCAGCAGAGATGATCGGGCCCTTGACGATGAGCAGTTCTTC | . | TRBV15 | . | TRBJ2-1
CASSTSGRSLETQYF | TGTGCCAGCAGCACCTCCGGCAGATCACTAGAGACCCAGTACTTC | . | TRBV7-2 | many | TRBJ2-5
CSARAWTATGEQYF | TGCAGTGCTAGAGCTTGGACTGCGACTGGCGAGCAGTACTTC | . | TRBV20-1 | many | TRBJ2-7
CAISPGVGGTEAFF | TGTGCCATCAGCCCCGGGGTGGGCGGAACTGAAGCTTTCTTT | . | TRBV10-3 | many | TRBJ1-1
CASSFVPGLAGANEQFF | TGTGCCAGCAGTTTCGTTCCGGGACTAGCGGGAGCCAATGAGCAGTTCTTC | TRBD2 | TRBV6-2/TRBV6-3 | . | TRBJ2-1
CASSLTRVQANTGELFF | TGTGCCAGCAGCCTGACGAGGGTCCAAGCGAACACCGGGGAGCTGTTTTTT | . | TRBV5-5 | many | TRBJ2-2
CASSLLPGQVYEQYF | TGTGCCAGCAGTTTACTTCCGGGACAGGTCTACGAGCAGTACTTC | TRBD1 | TRBV27 | many | TRBJ2-7
CASSLFALSTDTQYF | TGTGCCAGCAGCCTTTTCGCGCTGAGCACAGATACGCAGTATTTT | . | TRBV28 | . | TRBJ2-3
CASSLLGADTEAFF | TGCGCCAGCAGCTTGCTGGGGGCCGACACTGAAGCTTTCTTT | . | TRBV5-1 | many | TRBJ1-1
CASSLIGGARETQYF | TGTGCCAGCAGCTTGATAGGGGGGGCGCGGGAGACCCAGTACTTC | . | TRBV5-5 | . | TRBJ2-5
CASRRDRGIEQFF | TGTGCCAGCAGGAGGGACAGGGGTATTGAGCAGTTCTTC | TRBD1 | TRBV6-2/TRBV6-3 | . | TRBJ2-1